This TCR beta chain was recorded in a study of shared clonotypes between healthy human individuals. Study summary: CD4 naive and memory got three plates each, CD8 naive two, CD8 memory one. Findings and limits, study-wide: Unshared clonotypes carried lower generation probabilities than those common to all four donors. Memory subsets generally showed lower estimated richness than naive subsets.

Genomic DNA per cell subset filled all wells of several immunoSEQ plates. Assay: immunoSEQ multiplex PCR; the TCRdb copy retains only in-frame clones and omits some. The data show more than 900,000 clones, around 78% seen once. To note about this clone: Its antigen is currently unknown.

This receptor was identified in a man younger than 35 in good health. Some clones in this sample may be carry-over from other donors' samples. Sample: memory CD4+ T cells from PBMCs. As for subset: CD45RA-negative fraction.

The CDR3: CASSLVSGGTYEQYF. DNA of the CDR3: TGCGCCAGCAGCTTGGTGTCAGGGGGGACCTACGAGCAGTACTTC. The chain combines TRBV5-1 with TRBJ2-7, with a possible D match to TRBD1 (7 bases). Germline V gene data show CDR1 as SGHRS and CDR2 as YFSETQ. Trimming removed 0 bases at V and 2 bases at J, with 12 bases between. The CDR3 is 15 residues long.